Described below is a single T cell receptor beta chain sequence and its context. This clone's antigen is unknown. No much larger clone exists at a distance of one base, and base qualities are not known. TCRbeta CDR3 regions were amplified from genomic DNA by means of the immunoSEQ Assay, a bias-controlled multiplex PCR. Turning to the authors' computational methods: Within the assay, amplification of reference gene primers was used to estimate how many nucleated cells each sample contained. To quantify the absolute abundance of each unique TCRbeta CDR3 rearrangement, sequence reads were collapsed and filtered. For each sample, productive Simpson clonality was calculated as the square root of Simpson's diversity index across productive rearrangements. This is the immuneACCESS table as TCRdb keeps it, with only in-frame sequences that have V and J called. A part of the clones is gone; compared with another copy, unresolved V genes explain less than half, and the rest is unexplained. From that table come the V and J calls and clone size; the DNA was used to work out D and trimming. This sample comprises more than 25,000 clones, 89% of them detected only once. More than 0.45% of the sample goes to the ten largest clones.

Each collaborating institution followed its own protocols to collect whole blood in K2EDTA tubes. Collaborator samples were shipped for TCRbeta analysis as frozen whole blood, isolated PBMCs, or DNA extracted from either sample type. V is clipped by 3 bases and J by 5 bases, and the sequence between their germline boundaries is 8 bases long. As encoded in the germline V gene (reference sequence), CDR1 is LNHDA while CDR2 is SQIVND. The CDR3 starts with the cysteine, ends with the phenylalanine, and has 13 residues. This entry keeps only the CDR3 DNA: 39 bases, framed from base 1. This specimen comes from a study of blood T cell repertoires in COVID-19 (dated by TCRdb to the early 2020s). Looking at the study overall: Samples from collaborators originated in the United States, Italy and Spain and spanned both the acute and convalescent phases of COVID-19. Deeply sampled blood TCRbeta repertoires from subjects exposed to, actively infected with, or recovered from COVID-19 were included in the dataset. The repertoires were made available in a free public database intended to serve as a resource for research on the immune response to SARS-CoV-2. Samples were obtained from the ongoing ImmuneRACE study (first 160 participants) and from 1,254 subjects provided by 6 global collaborators. The material from the prospective study consisted of cDNA or gDNA derived from T cells, B-cell-depleted T cells, or PBMCs. Nearly every sample came with metadata listing a de-identified subject ID, COVID-19 status, age in years and sex. Where available, HLA class I and class II types were obtained from metadata supplied by the sample provider rather than from assay-based typing. What the study reported, not specific to this receptor: How much clinical and demographic metadata was included differed by source and by participant, and the metadata was provided uncurated.

The rearrangement joined TRBV19 to TRBJ2-1; no D gene can be assigned with confidence. The TCR was taken from a woman between 35 and 50 years old with active or convalescent COVID-19. Sequencing was done on a sample of peripheral blood. The bases read TGTGCCAGTAGTATCCGAGGCGACAATGAGCAGTTCTTC. Its translation is CASSIRGDNEQFF.